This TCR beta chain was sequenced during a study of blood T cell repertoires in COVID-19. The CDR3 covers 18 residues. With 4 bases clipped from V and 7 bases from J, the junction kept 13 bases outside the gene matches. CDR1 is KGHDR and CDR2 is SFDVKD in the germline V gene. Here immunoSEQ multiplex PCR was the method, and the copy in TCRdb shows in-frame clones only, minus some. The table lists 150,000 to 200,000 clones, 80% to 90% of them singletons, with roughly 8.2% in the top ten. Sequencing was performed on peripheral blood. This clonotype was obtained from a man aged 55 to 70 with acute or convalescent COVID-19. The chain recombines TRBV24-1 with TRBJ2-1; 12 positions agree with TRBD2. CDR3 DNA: TGTGCCACCAGTGACCCTAGGGGGGCTAGCGGGAGGGCAAATGAGCAGTTCTTC. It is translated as CATSDPRGASGRANEQFF.